One sample yielded the 22 T cell receptor beta chains listed below, sequenced in a study of cytomegalovirus exposure and HLA in healthy donors. PCR employed 60 Vbeta and 13 Jbeta primers. Produced via immunoSEQ multiplex PCR; TCRdb's table is partial and in-frame only. The sample has 140,000 or so clones, just over 65% seen once. Material: PBMCs. The receptors derive from a woman between 55 and 75 years old in good health and CMV-seronegative.

The chain carries TRBV6-5 and TRBJ1-1; possible D gene TRBD1, 5 bases. V was shortened by 5 bases and J by 5 bases, with 12 bases between the two germline ends. CDR3 length: 13 residues. CDR1 is MNHEY and CDR2 is SVGAGI in the germline V gene. The CDR3 here is CASSRLDSTEAFF. CDR3 bases: TGTGCCAGCAGTAGACTTGACAGTACTGAAGCTTTCTTT.

This rearrangement joins TRBV19 to TRBJ2-3; D remains ambiguous. Germline V gives CDR1 LNHDA, CDR2 SQIVND (reference sequence). V lost 7 bases to trimming and J lost 4 bases, with 21 bases between them. CDR3 size: 16 residues. DNA of the CDR3: TGTGCCAGTACTCCCACATGGGCAGTTACTTCAGATACGCAGTATTTT. It translates to CASTPTWAVTSDTQYF.

The chain combines TRBV5-1 with TRBJ2-1; D is undetermined. The CDR3 contains 15 residues. Per the germline V gene, CDR1 is SGHRS and CDR2 is YFSETQ. V lost 1 base, J lost 4 bases, and 12 bases lay in between. The CDR3 spells CASSLPPPGYNEQFF. The CDR3 DNA reads TGCGCCAGCAGCTTGCCCCCCCCGGGTTACAATGAGCAGTTCTTC.

The V gene is TRBV7-8, the J gene TRBJ2-1, with D uncertain. CDR1 and CDR2 from the germline V gene are SGHVS and FQNEAQ. CDR3 length equals 13 residues. V was trimmed by 5 bases and J by 9 bases, leaving 14 bases between them. In nucleotides, the CDR3 is TGTGCCAGCAGCCTAGGTAGTCATGGTGAGCAGTTCTTC. Translating gives CASSLGSHGEQFF.

The chain recombines TRBV2 with TRBJ1-6, with 9 bases fitting TRBD1. The CDR3 totals 15 residues. V gave up 6 bases and J gave up 5 bases; unmatched junction bases: 5. Germline V gene sequence: CDR1 SNHLY, CDR2 FYNNEI. CDR3 protein: CASRTGQGNNSPLHF. In DNA, the CDR3 is TGTGCCAGCAGGACGGGACAGGGTAATAATTCACCCCTCCACTTT.

The chain combines TRBV5-5 with TRBJ1-4, with 11 positions matching TRBD1. Trimming took 4 bases from V and 8 from J; bases not matched to a gene: 7. From germline, CDR1 is SGHKS and CDR2 YYEKEE (reference sequence). CDR3 length: 15 residues. The CDR3 sequence is CASSPGTGGGEKLFF. The DNA for the CDR3 is TGTGCCAGCAGCCCCGGGACAGGGGGAGGGGAAAAACTGTTTTTT.

Only one count was recorded for this clone. The chain carries TRBV6-1 and TRBJ2-2; 7 bases match TRBD1. J gave up 0 bases and V 7 bases, and 5 bases lay outside the gene matches. This CDR3 has 15 amino acids. CDR1 and CDR2 from the germline V gene are MNHNS and SASEGT. DNA for the CDR3: TGTGCCAGCACGGGACAGACTACGAACACCGGGGAGCTGTTTTTT. Translation: CASTGQTTNTGELFF.

This clone showed up just a few times. The V and J genes are TRBV19 and TRBJ1-5; 9 nucleotides line up with TRBD1. CDR3 length equals 15 residues. The V segment lost 3 bases and the J segment 6 bases; nucleotides outside the gene matches: 6. Germline CDR1 LNHDA, CDR2 SQIVND (reference sequence). CDR3 nucleotides: TGTGCCAGTAGTATTTACGGGACAGGGACTCAGCCCCAGCATTTT. This codes for CASSIYGTGTQPQHF.

The V call is TRBV28, the J call TRBJ2-6; 12 bases map to TRBD2. Germline CDR1 and CDR2: MDHEN and SYDVKM. Losses at the gene ends were 7 bases for V and 2 bases for J; bases not matched to a gene: 6. The CDR3 is 17 amino acids. CDR3 loop: CASTVTSGGAGANVLTF. The CDR3 bases are TGTGCCAGCACAGTGACTAGCGGGGGAGCTGGGGCCAACGTCCTGACTTTC.

This sequence joins TRBV7-9 and TRBJ2-5, with 9 bases identical to TRBD2. CDR1 is SEHNR, CDR2 FQNEAQ, per germline (reference sequence). CDR3 length equals 15 residues. V dropped 2 bases and J dropped 4; count of bases not matched to a gene: 5. The chain's CDR3 is CASSLRAGGGETQYF. In DNA, the CDR3 is TGTGCCAGCAGCTTAAGAGCGGGAGGAGGAGAGACCCAGTACTTC.

The chain recombines TRBV25-1 with TRBJ2-1, with D perhaps matching TRBD2 (6 bases). The CDR3 contains 17 residues. Germline V gene sequence: CDR1 MGHDK, CDR2 SYGVNS. V lost 5 bases and J 0 bases, leaving 17 bases between the germline ends. CDR3 protein: CASSPGGGASSYNEQFF. The DNA of the CDR3 is TGTGCCAGCAGTCCCGGCGGCGGGGCGAGCTCCTACAATGAGCAGTTCTTC.

In this sample, this clone turned up once. The rearrangement links TRBV7-3 to TRBJ2-7, with D unclear. Germline CDR1 reads SGHTA; CDR2 reads FQGTGA. The CDR3 consists of 13 residues. Trimming left V 5 bases short and J 0 bases short, with 8 bases between. For the CDR3, the DNA is TGTGCCAGCAGCCCGCGCCTCTCCTACGAGCAGTACTTC. This gives the protein CASSPRLSYEQYF.

About this clone: Other DNA sequences in the same sample also yield this CDR3. The V call is TRBV7-8, the J call TRBJ2-2, with 7 nucleotides matching TRBD2. The germline gives CDR1 SGHVS, CDR2 FQNEAQ. The ends lost 6 bases at V and 4 bases at J; junction bases unmatched: 11. The CDR3 covers 16 residues. CDR3 sequence (DNA): TGTGCCAGCAGGAGAACTGGGGGGGTGGGCACCGGGGAGCTGTTTTTT. It codes for CASRRTGGVGTGELFF. The full variable domain, in which reference TRBV7-8 and TRBJ2-2 provide the parts outside the CDR3, is GAGVSQSPRYKVAKRGQDVALRCDPISGHVSLFWYQQALGQGPEFLTYFQNEAQLDKSGLPSDRFFAERPEGSVSTLKIQRTQQEDSAVYLCASRRTGGVGTGELFFGEGSRLTVL.

The V and J genes are TRBV19 and TRBJ1-1; the D is unclear. Germline V CDR1 and CDR2: LNHDA, SQIVND (reference sequence). The CDR3 is 13 residues long. V was trimmed by 0 bases and J by 2 bases, leaving 4 bases between them. For the CDR3, the DNA is TGTGCCAGTAGTATAGATGTAAACACTGAAGCTTTCTTT. The encoded protein is CASSIDVNTEAFF.

CDR3 in DNA: TGTGCCAGCAGCTCCCCGAGGGACAGGGGCTCCCGACGGGTCGAAGCCTTCACAGATACGCAGTATTTT. This translates into CASSSPRDRGSRRVEAFTDTQYF. The gene calls are TRBV14 and TRBJ2-3; 10 bases line up with TRBD1. CDR1 is SGHDN, CDR2 FVKESK, per germline. J was trimmed by 2 bases and V by 5 bases; bases with no gene match: 28. CDR3 size: 23 residues.

The chain has TRBV5-1 and TRBJ2-7, with 7 bases aligning to TRBD1. V was pared by 4 bases and J by 4 bases, with 8 bases of the junction left unmatched. Germline CDR1 reads SGHRS; CDR2 reads YFSETQ. This CDR3 is 14 amino acids long. The CDR3, as DNA: TGCGCCAGCAGCGACAGGGTCGGTGTGTACGAGCAGTACTTC. This translates into CASSDRVGVYEQYF. The whole variable domain, remainder taken from reference TRBV5-1 and TRBJ2-7, is KAGVTQTPRYLIKTRGQQVTLSCSPISGHRSVSWYQQTPGQGLQFLFEYFSETQRNKGNFPGRFSGRQFSNSRSEMNVSTLELGDSALYLCASSDRVGVYEQYFGPGTRLTVT.

V usage is TRBV6-1 and J usage is TRBJ1-2; D is perhaps TRBD1 (5 bases). The ends were cut back, 5 bases at V and 8 bases at J, with 18 bases in the middle. This CDR3 is built from 14 residues. CDR1 and CDR2 from the germline V gene are MNHNS and SASEGT. CDR3 region: CASSPGLAMWGYTF. CDR3 bases: TGTGCCAGCAGTCCGGGACTCGCAATGTGGGGCTACACCTTC.

The rearrangement links TRBV19 to TRBJ1-1; 8 bases map to TRBD1. The V gene end was trimmed by 2 bases and the J gene end by 3 bases; junction bases not matched to a gene: 2. Germline CDR1 LNHDA, CDR2 SQIVND (reference sequence). This CDR3 comprises 14 residues. The CDR3 protein is CASSITGGYTEAFF. The DNA of the CDR3 is TGTGCCAGTAGTATAACAGGGGGGTACACTGAAGCTTTCTTT.

V is TRBV19 and J is TRBJ2-7, with 11 positions matching TRBD1. V dropped 10 bases and J dropped 4; count of bases not matched to a gene: 3. The CDR3 length is 12 residues. CDR1 and CDR2 from the germline V gene are LNHDA and SQIVND (reference sequence). CDR3 protein: CATGTGGYEQYF. CDR3 DNA sequence: TGTGCCACCGGGACAGGGGGGTACGAGCAGTACTTC. The whole variable domain, remainder taken from reference TRBV19 and TRBJ2-7, is DGGITQSPKYLFRKEGQNVTLSCEQNLNHDAMYWYRQDPGQGLRLIYYSQIVNDFQKGDIAEGYSVSREKKESFPLTVTSAQKNPTAFYLCATGTGGYEQYFGPGTRLTVT.

This clone occurred once. The V and J genes are TRBV11-3 and TRBJ2-5; 9 nucleotides match TRBD1. The last part of the DNA fits TRBJ2-7 better; the J call may be wrong. Germline lookup yields CDR1 SGHNT and CDR2 YENEEA. This CDR3 region has 12 residues. Here the CDR3 reads CASKGQGDEQYF. DNA of the CDR3: TGTGCCAGCAAGGGACAGGGCGACGAGCAGTACTTC.

This clone showed up just a few times. The CDR3 sequence is CASSVVAGGAYEQFF. The CDR3, as DNA: TGTGCCAGCAGCGTAGTGGCGGGGGGCGCATATGAGCAGTTCTTC. This chain joins TRBV9 and TRBJ2-1; 8 nucleotides align to TRBD2. The germline V gene encodes CDR1 SGDLS and CDR2 YYNGEE. This CDR3 is built from 15 residues. V gave up 0 bases and J gave up 8 bases; unmatched junction bases: 7. Full variable domain (remainder filled in from reference TRBV9 and TRBJ2-1): DSGVTQTPKHLITATGQRVTLRCSPRSGDLSVYWYQQSLDQGLQFLIQYYNGEERAKGNILERFSAQQFPDLHSELNLSSLELGDSALYFCASSVVAGGAYEQFFGPGTRLTVL.

The table lists this clone with a few counts. The rearrangement uses TRBV19 and TRBJ2-6; no reliable D call. The CDR3 is 16 amino acids. V was cut by 0 bases and J by 2 bases, with 8 bases left in between. Germline V gene sequence: CDR1 LNHDA, CDR2 SQIVND (reference sequence). DNA for the CDR3: TGTGCCAGTAGTATAGATCAGGTGGCTGGGGCCAACGTCCTGACTTTC. Translating it yields CASSIDQVAGANVLTF.